This TCR beta chain stems from a study of blood T cell repertoires in COVID-19. Overall study context: Both acute and convalescent COVID-19 samples were obtained from the United States, Italy and Spain.

CDR3 length: 16 amino acids. V dropped 4 bases and J dropped 5; count of bases not matched to a gene: 7. Germline V gene data show CDR1 as LNHNV and CDR2 as YYDKDF (reference sequence). Sequencing used immunoSEQ multiplex PCR; TCRdb keeps in-frame clones, though not all of them. The sample shows about 43,000 clones, approximately 90% of them seen only once. The table lists this clone with a few counts. The clonotype was recovered from a man in his fifties or sixties with active COVID-19. Source material: peripheral blood. The chain has TRBV15 and TRBJ2-1; 11 nucleotides match TRBD2. CDR3 residues: CATSTRLAGINNEQFF. The CDR3 DNA reads TGTGCCACCAGCACCAGACTAGCGGGAATTAACAATGAGCAGTTCTTC.